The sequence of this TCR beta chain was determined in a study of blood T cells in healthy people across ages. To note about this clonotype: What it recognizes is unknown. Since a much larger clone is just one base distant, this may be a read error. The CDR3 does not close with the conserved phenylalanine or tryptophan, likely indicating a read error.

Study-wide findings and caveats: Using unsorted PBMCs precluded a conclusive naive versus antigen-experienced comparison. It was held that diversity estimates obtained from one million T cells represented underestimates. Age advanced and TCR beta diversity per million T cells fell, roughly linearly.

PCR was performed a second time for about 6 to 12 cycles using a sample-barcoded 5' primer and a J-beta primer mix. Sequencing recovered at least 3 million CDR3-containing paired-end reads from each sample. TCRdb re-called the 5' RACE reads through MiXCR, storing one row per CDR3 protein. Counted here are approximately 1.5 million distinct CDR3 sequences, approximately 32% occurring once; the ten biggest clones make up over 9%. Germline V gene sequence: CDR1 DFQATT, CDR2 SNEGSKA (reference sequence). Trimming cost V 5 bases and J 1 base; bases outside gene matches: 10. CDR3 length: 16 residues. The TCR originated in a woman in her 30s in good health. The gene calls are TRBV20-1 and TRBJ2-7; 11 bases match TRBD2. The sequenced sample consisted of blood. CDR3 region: CSASGLTSGNSYEQYC. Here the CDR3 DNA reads TGCAGTGCTTCTGGGCTGACTAGCGGGAATTCCTACGAGCAGTACTGC.